This T cell receptor beta chain came from a study of blood T cell repertoires in COVID-19. Study details: From the United States, Italy and Spain came samples of acute and convalescent COVID-19. In each case, the material was cDNA or gDNA derived from T cells, B-cell-depleted T cells, or PBMCs.

In the authors' methods: Reference gene primer amplification in the assay estimated nucleated cell counts. Sequenced by immunoSEQ multiplex PCR; TCRdb stores in-frame clones only, minus some. D and trimming come from the DNA, and the V and J calls and clone size come from that table. The sample yields roughly 12,000 clones, 85% to 95% seen once. CDR3 length equals 14 residues. The germline gives CDR1 LNHDA, CDR2 SQIVND (reference sequence). Trimming stripped 1 base from V and 3 bases from J, with 7 bases between. This rearrangement joins TRBV19 to TRBJ2-1; perhaps TRBD2 as D (5 bases). Sequencing used peripheral blood. This receptor was taken from a woman in her 70s with active COVID-19. The CDR3: CASSIAGSYNEQFF. Here the CDR3 DNA reads TGTGCCAGTAGTATAGCGGGAAGCTACAATGAGCAGTTCTTC.